This TCR beta chain was sequenced in a study of T cell repertoires in cytomegalovirus infection. At the level of the study: Matching HLA type, along with CMV infection, was indicated by public TCR beta signatures. Study-wide results and limits: There were carriers of CMV plus the relevant HLA, and cumulative public TCR beta family frequency identified them. What dominated the ex vivo response were HLA-C-restricted CMV-specific TCR beta clonotypes.

V lost 4 bases and J lost 8; bases outside the gene matches: 7. The CDR3 has 13 amino acids. CDR1 and CDR2 from the germline V gene are SGHTA and FQGNSA. This clonotype was seen ten or more times. Its antigen is as yet unknown. TCRdb re-derived calls from the reads in MiXCR, one entry per CDR3 protein. The sample records 740,000 or so distinct CDR3 sequences, 35% being singletons. The clonotype was recovered from a human donor in good health (CMV status not recorded). Some clones in this sample may be carry-over from other donors' samples. V and J are TRBV7-2 and TRBJ1-2; 7 nucleotides agree with TRBD1. Specimen: PBMCs. CDR3: CASSYRDRQGYTF. For the CDR3, the DNA is TGTGCCAGCAGCTATAGGGACAGACAAGGCTACACCTTC.